These T cell receptor beta chains were read from a single sample in a study of cytomegalovirus exposure and HLA in healthy donors. Produced via immunoSEQ multiplex PCR; TCRdb's table is partial and in-frame only. The profile shows more than 100,000 clones, about 70% of them singletons. Sequencing was carried out using PBMCs. The origin of the receptors is a woman between 35 and 50 years old in good health and CMV-seronegative. CDR3s include the opening cysteine and the closing phenylalanine or tryptophan. The D gene is left open where the match is weak. The listing skips clone size in some rows; elsewhere it reads once, few, many or a size class.

cdr3_nt	cdr3_aa	clone_size	d_call	v_call	j_call
TGTGCCAGCAGCGTAGGACAGGGGGGCGAGCAGTACTTC	CASSVGQGGEQYF	once	TRBD1	TRBV9	TRBJ2-7
TGTGCCAGCAGTTTATCGCGGGGGGTTAGCGGCTACACCTTC	CASSLSRGVSGYTF	NA	NA	TRBV28	TRBJ1-2
TGTGCCAGCAGCAACAGGGAAGTCTACGAGCAGTACTTC	CASSNREVYEQYF	NA	NA	TRBV11-2	TRBJ2-7
TGTGCCTGGAGTTTTCGCAGCGGGCCGATCCACCAGCATTTT	CAWSFRSGPIHQHF	few	NA	TRBV30	TRBJ1-5
TGTGCCAGCAGTCTCGCCGGGACAGGCTATGGCTACACCTTC	CASSLAGTGYGYTF	NA	TRBD1	TRBV27	TRBJ1-2
TGTTCCAGCAGCCTTCAGGGATACGAGCAGTACTTC	CSSSLQGYEQYF	NA	NA	TRBV7-9	TRBJ2-7
TGCGCCAGCAGCGTCGGGGGGCAGGTGAGCACAGATACGCAGTATTTT	CASSVGGQVSTDTQYF	NA	NA	TRBV5-1	TRBJ2-3
TGTGCCAGTAGTATAGGTGTACTCCGGGACAGGGGAAGTCTTCGTGGCTACACCTTC	CASSIGVLRDRGSLRGYTF	NA	TRBD1	TRBV19	TRBJ1-2
TGTGCCAGCAGTAGGGGACAGGGGGCTGCTGAAGCTTTCTTT	CASSRGQGAAEAFF	NA	TRBD1	TRBV27	TRBJ1-1
TGTGCCAGCAGTGCAGGCAGGGCCGGGTCTGGCTACACCTTC	CASSAGRAGSGYTF	NA	NA	TRBV6-4	TRBJ1-2
TGCGCCAGCAGCCCCCAGGGGCCGGGCTACGAGCAGTACTTC	CASSPQGPGYEQYF	NA	NA	TRBV5-1	TRBJ2-7
TGCGCCAGCAGCCCTGACGGGAACTCCTATGGCTACACCTTC	CASSPDGNSYGYTF	NA	NA	TRBV4-1	TRBJ1-2
TGCGCCAGCAGTCAAAGGAGGGAAATGGAAAAACTGTTTTTT	CASSQRREMEKLFF	NA	NA	TRBV23-1	TRBJ1-4
TGTGCCAGCGCCCGGGATCCCATTTATGGCTACACCTTC	CASARDPIYGYTF	NA	NA	TRBV27	TRBJ1-2
TGCGCCAGCAGCTTGAGCGAAGGTGAGCAGTTCTTC	CASSLSEGEQFF	NA	NA	TRBV5-1	TRBJ2-1
TGTGCCATCGCCGGGACAGGCACTTCACCCCTCCACTTT	CAIAGTGTSPLHF	NA	TRBD1	TRBV10-3	TRBJ1-6
TGTGCCAGCAGTTCCCAGGGACTAGCGGGGGTCCCGGGAGAAGAGACCCAGTACTTC	CASSSQGLAGVPGEETQYF	NA	TRBD2	TRBV11-2	TRBJ2-5
TGTGCCAGCAGCTCGTCTGGGGCCACTACTAGCACAGATACGCAGTATTTT	CASSSSGATTSTDTQYF	few	NA	TRBV5-4	TRBJ2-3
TGTGCCAGTAGTATTTTGTATCCTAGCGGGCTTTACGAGCAGTACTTC	CASSILYPSGLYEQYF	NA	TRBD2	TRBV19	TRBJ2-7
TGTGCCAGCAGCTTAAGGGGGATCGGACAGGGCGCTGAAGCTTTCTTT	CASSLRGIGQGAEAFF	few	TRBD1	TRBV7-9	TRBJ1-1
TGTGCTGGAGGGCTCGCCTACGAGCAGTACTTC	CAGGLAYEQYF	NA	NA	TRBV2	TRBJ2-7
TGTGCCAGTAGTCCTAGCGGGGGGGCAATCGAGCAGTACTTC	CASSPSGGAIEQYF	once	TRBD2	TRBV19	TRBJ2-7
TGTGCCTCCAGCGGGGCTTTCTACAATGAGCAGTTCTTC	CASSGAFYNEQFF	NA	TRBD2	TRBV30	TRBJ2-1
TGTGCCAGCAGTTACTCCCAGTGGGGCGATACGCAGTATTTT	CASSYSQWGDTQYF	NA	NA	TRBV6-6	TRBJ2-3
TGTGCCAGCAGCTGGGGACAGGGGGATCCTATGGGCTACACCTTC	CASSWGQGDPMGYTF	few	TRBD1	TRBV7-9	TRBJ1-2
TGTGCCAGCAGTGAAGAAACAGGGGGCACTGAAGCTTTCTTT	CASSEETGGTEAFF	once	TRBD1	TRBV2	TRBJ1-1
TGTGCCAGAAGCGTCCTCTCCAGGGTGCCGAACACTGAAGCTTTCTTT	CARSVLSRVPNTEAFF	NA	NA	TRBV5-3	TRBJ1-1
TGTGCCAGCAGCCCAAGGACTGGAGACACAGATACGCAGTATTTT	CASSPRTGDTDTQYF	NA	NA	TRBV9	TRBJ2-3
TGTGCCATCAGGGAACCGGGACAGGGAGAAAGGAATGAGCAGTTCTTC	CAIREPGQGERNEQFF	NA	TRBD1	TRBV10-3	TRBJ2-1